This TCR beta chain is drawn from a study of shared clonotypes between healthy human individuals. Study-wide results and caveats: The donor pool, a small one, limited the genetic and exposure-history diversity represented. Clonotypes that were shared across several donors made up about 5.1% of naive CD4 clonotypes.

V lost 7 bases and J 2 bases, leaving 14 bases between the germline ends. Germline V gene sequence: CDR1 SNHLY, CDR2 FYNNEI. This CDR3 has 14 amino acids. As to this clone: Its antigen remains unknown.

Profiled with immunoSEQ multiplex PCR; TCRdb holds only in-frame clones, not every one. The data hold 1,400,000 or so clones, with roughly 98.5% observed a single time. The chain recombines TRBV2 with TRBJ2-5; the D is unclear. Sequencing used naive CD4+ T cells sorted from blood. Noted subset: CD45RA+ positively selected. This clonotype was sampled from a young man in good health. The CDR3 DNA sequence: TGTGCCAGCACGCAGACCGAACTTCAAGAGACCCAGTACTTC. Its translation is CASTQTELQETQYF.